This paragraph reports one T cell receptor (beta chain). Its antigen is currently unknown. This entry comes from a study of post-analysis software for immune sequencing data. Across the study: In terms of disease course, relapsing-remitting, secondary progressive and progressive-relapsing multiple sclerosis were included. Study observations and caveats: Roughly 5 TRBV segments occurring more often in patients than controls included TRBV5-6, TRBV5-1 and TRBV20-1. Compared with controls, patients showed significantly lower normalized Chao1 diversity.

Unique-molecular-identifier-tagged TCR beta cDNA libraries were used. TCRdb re-called the PCR reads with MiXCR, one entry per CDR3 protein. The sample has fewer than 850,000 distinct CDR3 sequences; around 27% are singletons. The V gene's germline CDR1 is SEHNR and CDR2 FQNEAQ (reference sequence). This CDR3 contains 15 residues. Trimming shortened V by 5 bases and J by 4 bases, and 17 bases separated the two germline ends. The sequence came from a girl aged 10-17 years with multiple sclerosis. The specimen was blood. This rearrangement joins TRBV7-9 to TRBJ1-2; perhaps TRBD1 as D (5 bases). CDR3 protein: CASSARDPSSYGYTF. For the CDR3, the DNA is TGTGCCAGCAGCGCCAGGGATCCGTCTAGCTATGGCTACACCTTC.